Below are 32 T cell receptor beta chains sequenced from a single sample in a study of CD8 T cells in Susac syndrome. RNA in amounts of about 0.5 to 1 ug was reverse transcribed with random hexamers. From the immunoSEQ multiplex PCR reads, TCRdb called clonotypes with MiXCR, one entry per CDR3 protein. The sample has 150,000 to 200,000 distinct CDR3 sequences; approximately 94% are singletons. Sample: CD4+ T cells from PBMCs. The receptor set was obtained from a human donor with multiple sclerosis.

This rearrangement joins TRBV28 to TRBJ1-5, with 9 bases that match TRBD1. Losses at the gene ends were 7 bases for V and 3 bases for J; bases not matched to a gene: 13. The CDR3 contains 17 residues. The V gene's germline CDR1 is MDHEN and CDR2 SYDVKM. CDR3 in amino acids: CASNTILWDRANQPQHF. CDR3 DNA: TGTGCCAGCAACACCATCCTTTGGGACAGGGCCAATCAGCCCCAGCATTTT.

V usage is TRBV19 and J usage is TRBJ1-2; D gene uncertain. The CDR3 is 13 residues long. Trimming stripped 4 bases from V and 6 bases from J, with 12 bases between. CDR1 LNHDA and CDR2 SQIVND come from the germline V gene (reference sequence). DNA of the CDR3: TGTGCCAGTAGTAGGCTTGGCAAGGATGGCTACACCTTC. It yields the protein CASSRLGKDGYTF.

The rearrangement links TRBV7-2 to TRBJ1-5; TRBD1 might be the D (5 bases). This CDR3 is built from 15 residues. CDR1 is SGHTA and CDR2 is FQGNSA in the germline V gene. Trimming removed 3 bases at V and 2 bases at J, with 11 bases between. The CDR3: CASSLVQGGNQPQHF. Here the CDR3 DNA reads TGTGCCAGCAGCTTGGTCCAGGGTGGCAATCAGCCCCAGCATTTT. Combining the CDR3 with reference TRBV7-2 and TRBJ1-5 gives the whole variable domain GAGVSQSPSNKVTEKGKDVELRCDPISGHTALYWYRQSLGQGLEFLIYFQGNSAPDKSGLPSDRFSAERTGGSVSTLTIQRTQQEDSAVYLCASSLVQGGNQPQHFGDGTRLSIL.

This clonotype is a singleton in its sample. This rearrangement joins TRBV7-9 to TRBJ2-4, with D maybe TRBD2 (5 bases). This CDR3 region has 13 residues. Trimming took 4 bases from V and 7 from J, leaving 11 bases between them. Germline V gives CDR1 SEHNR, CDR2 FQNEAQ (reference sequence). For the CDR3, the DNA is TGTGCCAGCAGCTCCTCCGGGAACAACATTCAGTACTTC. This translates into CASSSSGNNIQYF.

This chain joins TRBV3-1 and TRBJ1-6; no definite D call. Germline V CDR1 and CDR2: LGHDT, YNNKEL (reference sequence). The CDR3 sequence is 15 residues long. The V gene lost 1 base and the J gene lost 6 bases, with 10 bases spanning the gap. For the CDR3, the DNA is TGTGCCAGCAGCCAAGTCGGATATGGTAATTCACCCCTCCACTTT. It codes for CASSQVGYGNSPLHF.

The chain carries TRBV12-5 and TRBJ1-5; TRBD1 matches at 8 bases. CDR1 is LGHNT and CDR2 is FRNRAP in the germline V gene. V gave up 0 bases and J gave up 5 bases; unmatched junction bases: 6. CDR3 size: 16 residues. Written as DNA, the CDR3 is TGTGCTAGTGGTTTGGTAGCAGGGGGCCGGTATCAGCCCCAGCATTTT. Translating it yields CASGLVAGGRYQPQHF.

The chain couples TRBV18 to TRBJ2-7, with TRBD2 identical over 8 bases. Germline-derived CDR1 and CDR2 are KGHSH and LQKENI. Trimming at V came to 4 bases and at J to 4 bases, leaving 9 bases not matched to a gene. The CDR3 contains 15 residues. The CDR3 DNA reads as TGTGCCAGCTCACTACCCGGGAGGGACTCTTACGAGCAGTACTTC. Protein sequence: CASSLPGRDSYEQYF.

The CDR3 DNA follows: TGTGCCTGGAGTCCTCCACGTGCGGCGGGGGACGGTGGCTATGGCTACACCTTC. The encoded protein is CAWSPPRAAGDGGYGYTF. The chain has TRBV30 and TRBJ1-2, with TRBD1 as a possible D gene (5 bases). V dropped 2 bases and J dropped 4 bases, with 26 bases sitting between them. The CDR3 has 18 amino acids. The germline V gene has CDR1 GTSNPN and CDR2 SVGIG (reference sequence).

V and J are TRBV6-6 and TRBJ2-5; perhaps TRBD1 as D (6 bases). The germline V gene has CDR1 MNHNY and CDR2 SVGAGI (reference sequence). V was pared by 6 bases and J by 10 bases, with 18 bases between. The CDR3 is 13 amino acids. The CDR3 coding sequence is TGTGCCAGCAGCCCCGGGACACCCTACATCCAGTACTTC. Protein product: CASSPGTPYIQYF.

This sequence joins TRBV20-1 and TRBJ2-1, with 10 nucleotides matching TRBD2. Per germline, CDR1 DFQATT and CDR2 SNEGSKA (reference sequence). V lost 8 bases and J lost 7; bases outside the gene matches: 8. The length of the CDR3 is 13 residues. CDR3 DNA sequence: TGCAGTCCGAGCGGGGGGGAAAGTAATGAGCAGTTCTTC. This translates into CSPSGGESNEQFF.

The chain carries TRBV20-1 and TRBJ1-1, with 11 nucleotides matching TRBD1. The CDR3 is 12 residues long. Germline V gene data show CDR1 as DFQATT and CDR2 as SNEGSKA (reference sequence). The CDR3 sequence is CGWDRGTTEAFF. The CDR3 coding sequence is TGCGGGTGGGACAGGGGGACCACTGAAGCTTTCTTT.

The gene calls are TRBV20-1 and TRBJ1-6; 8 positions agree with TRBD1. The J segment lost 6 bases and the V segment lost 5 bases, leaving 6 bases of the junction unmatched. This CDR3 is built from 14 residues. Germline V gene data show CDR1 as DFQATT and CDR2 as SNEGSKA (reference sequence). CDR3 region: CSAPMTGVNSPLHF. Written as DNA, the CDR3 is TGCAGTGCTCCTATGACAGGGGTTAATTCACCCCTCCACTTT.

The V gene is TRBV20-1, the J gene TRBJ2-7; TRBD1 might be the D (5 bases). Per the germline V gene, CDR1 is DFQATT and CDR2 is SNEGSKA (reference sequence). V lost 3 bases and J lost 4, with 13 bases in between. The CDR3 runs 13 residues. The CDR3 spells CSASRTSSYEQYF. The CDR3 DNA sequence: TGCAGTGCTAGCAGGACATCCTCATACGAGCAGTACTTC.

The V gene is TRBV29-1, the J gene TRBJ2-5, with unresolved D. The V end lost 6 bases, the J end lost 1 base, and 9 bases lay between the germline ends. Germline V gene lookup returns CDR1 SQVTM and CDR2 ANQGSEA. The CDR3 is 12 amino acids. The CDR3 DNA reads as TGCAGCGTCAAATTCAGCCAAGAGACCCAGTACTTC. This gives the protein CSVKFSQETQYF. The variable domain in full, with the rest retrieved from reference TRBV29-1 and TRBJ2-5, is SAVISQKPSRDICQRGTSLTIQCQVDSQVTMMFWYRQQPGQSLTLIATANQGSEATYESGFVIDKFPISRPNLTFSTLTVSNMSPEDSSIYLCSVKFSQETQYFGPGTRLLVL.

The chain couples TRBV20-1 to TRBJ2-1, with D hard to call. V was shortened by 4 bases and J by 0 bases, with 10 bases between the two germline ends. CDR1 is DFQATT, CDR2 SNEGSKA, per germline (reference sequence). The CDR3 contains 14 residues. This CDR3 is CSANRPSSYNEQFF. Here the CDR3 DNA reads TGCAGTGCTAACCGACCGAGCTCCTACAATGAGCAGTTCTTC.

CDR3 nucleotides: TGTGCCAGCTCACCGGACAGGGGCACTGAAGCTTTCTTT. It is translated as CASSPDRGTEAFF. The V and J genes are TRBV18 and TRBJ1-1, with TRBD1 identical over 9 bases. Germline lookup yields CDR1 KGHSH and CDR2 LQKENI. The ends lost 3 bases at V and 4 bases at J; junction bases unmatched: 0. The CDR3 loop spans 13 amino acids.

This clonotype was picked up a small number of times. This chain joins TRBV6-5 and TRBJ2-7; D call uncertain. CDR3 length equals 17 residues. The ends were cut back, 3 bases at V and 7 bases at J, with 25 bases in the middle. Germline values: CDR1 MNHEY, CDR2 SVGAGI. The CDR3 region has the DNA TGTGCCAGCAGTTATCGGTCGATCGTGGATGGACCGGGTGAGCAGTACTTC. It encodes CASSYRSIVDGPGEQYF.

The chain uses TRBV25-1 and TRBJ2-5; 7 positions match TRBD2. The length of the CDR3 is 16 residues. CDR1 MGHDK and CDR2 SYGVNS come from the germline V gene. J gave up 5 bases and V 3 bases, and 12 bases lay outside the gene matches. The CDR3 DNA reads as TGTGCCAGCAGTGAGGCAGGGAGGGTGGTCCTTGAGACCCAGTACTTC. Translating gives CASSEAGRVVLETQYF.

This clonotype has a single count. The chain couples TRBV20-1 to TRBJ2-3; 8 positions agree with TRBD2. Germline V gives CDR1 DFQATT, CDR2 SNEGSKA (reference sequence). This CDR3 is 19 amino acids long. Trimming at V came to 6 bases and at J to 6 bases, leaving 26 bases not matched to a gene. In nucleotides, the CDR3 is TGCAGTGCACGTCGGGGCATAGCGGGGCGACTAACCCCGGGGGATACGCAGTATTTT. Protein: CSARRGIAGRLTPGDTQYF.

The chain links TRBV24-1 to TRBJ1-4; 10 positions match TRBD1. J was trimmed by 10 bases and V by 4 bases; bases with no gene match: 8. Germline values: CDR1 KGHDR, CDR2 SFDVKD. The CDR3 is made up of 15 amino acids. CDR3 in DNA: TGTGCCACCAGTGACCCCCGGGACAGGGGAGGAAAACTGTTTTTT. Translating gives CATSDPRDRGGKLFF.

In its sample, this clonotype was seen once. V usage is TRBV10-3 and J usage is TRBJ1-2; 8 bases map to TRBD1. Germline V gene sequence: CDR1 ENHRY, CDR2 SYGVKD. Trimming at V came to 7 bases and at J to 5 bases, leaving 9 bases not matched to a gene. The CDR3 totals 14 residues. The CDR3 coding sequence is TGTGCCATCACCGAGGACAGGGACATATATGGCTACACCTTC. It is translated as CAITEDRDIYGYTF.

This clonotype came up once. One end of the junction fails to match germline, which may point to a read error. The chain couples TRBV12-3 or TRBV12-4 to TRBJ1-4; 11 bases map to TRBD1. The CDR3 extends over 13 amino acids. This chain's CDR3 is CASRDRGDEKLFF. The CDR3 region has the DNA TGTGCTAGCAGGGACAGGGGGGACGAAAAACTGTTTTTT.

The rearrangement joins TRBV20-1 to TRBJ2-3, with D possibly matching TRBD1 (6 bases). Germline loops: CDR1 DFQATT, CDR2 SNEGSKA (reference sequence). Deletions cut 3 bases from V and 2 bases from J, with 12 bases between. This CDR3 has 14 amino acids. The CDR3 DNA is TGCAGTGCTAGCATACAGGGTTTCACAGATACGCAGTATTTT. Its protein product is CSASIQGFTDTQYF.

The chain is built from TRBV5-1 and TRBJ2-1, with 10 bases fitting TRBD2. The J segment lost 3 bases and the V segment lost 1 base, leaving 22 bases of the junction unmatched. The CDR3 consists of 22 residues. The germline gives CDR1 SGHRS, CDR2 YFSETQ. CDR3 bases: TGCGCCAGCAGCTTGCCAGGCCTTACCGGGACTAGCGTCCTAAGACGCTACAATGAGCAGTTCTTC. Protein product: CASSLPGLTGTSVLRRYNEQFF.

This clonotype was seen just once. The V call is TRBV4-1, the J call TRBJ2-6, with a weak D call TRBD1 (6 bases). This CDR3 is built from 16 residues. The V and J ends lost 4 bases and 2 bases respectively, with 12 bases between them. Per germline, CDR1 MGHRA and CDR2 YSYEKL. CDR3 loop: CASSLSRGAGANVLTF. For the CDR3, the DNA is TGCGCCAGCAGCCTATCCAGGGGAGCTGGGGCCAACGTCCTGACTTTC.

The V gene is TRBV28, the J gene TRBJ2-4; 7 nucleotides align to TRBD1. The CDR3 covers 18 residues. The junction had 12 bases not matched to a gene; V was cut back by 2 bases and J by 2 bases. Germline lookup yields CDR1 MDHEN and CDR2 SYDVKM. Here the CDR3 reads CASSLDLTGEYTKNIQYF. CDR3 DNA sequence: TGTGCCAGCAGTTTAGATCTTACAGGGGAATATACCAAAAACATTCAGTACTTC.

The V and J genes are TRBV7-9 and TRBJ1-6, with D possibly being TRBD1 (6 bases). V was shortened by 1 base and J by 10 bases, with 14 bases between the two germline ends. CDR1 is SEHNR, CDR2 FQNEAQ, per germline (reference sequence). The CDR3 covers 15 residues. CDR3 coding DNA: TGTGCCAGCAGCTTAGGGGGCAGGGGCGAATCACCCCTCCACTTT. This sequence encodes CASSLGGRGESPLHF.

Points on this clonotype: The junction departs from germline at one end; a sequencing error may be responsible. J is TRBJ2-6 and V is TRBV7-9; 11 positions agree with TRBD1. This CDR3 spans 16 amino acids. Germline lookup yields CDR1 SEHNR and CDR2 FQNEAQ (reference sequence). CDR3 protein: CASSLAPGQGDNVLTF. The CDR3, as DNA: TGTGCCAGCAGCTTAGCGCCGGGACAGGGGGACAACGTCCTGACTTTC.

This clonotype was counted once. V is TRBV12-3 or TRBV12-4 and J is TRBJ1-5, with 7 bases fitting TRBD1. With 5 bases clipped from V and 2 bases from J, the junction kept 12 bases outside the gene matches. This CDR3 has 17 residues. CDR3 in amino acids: CASSGPGSGQRNQPQHF. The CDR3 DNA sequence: TGTGCCAGCAGTGGTCCGGGGTCGGGACAGCGCAATCAGCCCCAGCATTTT.

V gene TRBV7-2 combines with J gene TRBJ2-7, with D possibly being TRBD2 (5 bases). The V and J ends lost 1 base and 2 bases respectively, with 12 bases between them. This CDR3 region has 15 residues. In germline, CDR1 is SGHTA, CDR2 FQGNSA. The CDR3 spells CASSLGRWGAYEQYF. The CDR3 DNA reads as TGTGCCAGCAGCTTAGGCAGGTGGGGAGCCTACGAGCAGTACTTC.

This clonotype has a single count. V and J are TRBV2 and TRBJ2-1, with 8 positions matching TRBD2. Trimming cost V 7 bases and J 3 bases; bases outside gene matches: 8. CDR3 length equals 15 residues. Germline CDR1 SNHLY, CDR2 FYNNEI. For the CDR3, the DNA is TGTGCCAGCACTTGGTCGGCGGGGGGCTACAATGAGCAGTTCTTC. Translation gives CASTWSAGGYNEQFF.

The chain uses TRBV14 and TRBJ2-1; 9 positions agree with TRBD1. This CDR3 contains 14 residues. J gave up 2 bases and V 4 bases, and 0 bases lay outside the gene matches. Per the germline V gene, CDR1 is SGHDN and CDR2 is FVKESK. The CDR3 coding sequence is TGTGCCAGCAGCCGGGACAGGGCCTACAATGAGCAGTTCTTC. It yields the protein CASSRDRAYNEQFF.